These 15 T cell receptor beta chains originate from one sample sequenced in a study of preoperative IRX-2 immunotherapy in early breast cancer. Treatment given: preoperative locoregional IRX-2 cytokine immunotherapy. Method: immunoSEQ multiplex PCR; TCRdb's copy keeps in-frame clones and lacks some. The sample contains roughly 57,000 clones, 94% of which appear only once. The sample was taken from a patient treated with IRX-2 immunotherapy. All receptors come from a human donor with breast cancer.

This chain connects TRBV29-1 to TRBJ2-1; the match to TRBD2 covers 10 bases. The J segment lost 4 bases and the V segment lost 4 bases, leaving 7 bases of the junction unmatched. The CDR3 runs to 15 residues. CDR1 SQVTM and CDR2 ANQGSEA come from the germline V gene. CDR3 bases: TGCAGCGTTGCTCCTCGGACTAGCGGATACAATGAGCAGTTCTTC. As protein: CSVAPRTSGYNEQFF.

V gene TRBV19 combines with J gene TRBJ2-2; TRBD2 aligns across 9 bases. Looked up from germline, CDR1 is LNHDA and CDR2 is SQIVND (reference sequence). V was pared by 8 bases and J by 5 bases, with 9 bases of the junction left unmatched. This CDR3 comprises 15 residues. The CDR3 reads CASLTLAGFTGELFF. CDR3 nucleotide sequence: TGTGCCAGTCTTACCCTAGCGGGGTTTACCGGGGAGCTGTTTTTT.

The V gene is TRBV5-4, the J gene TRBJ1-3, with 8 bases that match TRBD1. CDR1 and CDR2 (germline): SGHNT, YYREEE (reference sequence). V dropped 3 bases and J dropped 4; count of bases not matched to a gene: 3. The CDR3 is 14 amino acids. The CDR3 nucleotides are TGTGCCAGCAGCTCCTGGACAGGGGGAAACACCATATATTTT. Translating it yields CASSSWTGGNTIYF.

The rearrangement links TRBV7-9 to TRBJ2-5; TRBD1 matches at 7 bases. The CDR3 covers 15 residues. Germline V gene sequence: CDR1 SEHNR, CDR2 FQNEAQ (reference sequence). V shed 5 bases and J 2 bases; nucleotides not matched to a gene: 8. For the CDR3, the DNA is TGTGCCAGCAGCCCATACCCGACAGGGCAAGAGACCCAGTACTTC. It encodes CASSPYPTGQETQYF. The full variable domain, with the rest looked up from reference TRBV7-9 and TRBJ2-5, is DTGVSQNPRHKITKRGQNVTFRCDPISEHNRLYWYRQTLGQGPEFLTYFQNEAQLEKSRLLSDRFSAERPKGSFSTLEIQRTEQGDSAMYLCASSPYPTGQETQYFGPGTRLLVL.

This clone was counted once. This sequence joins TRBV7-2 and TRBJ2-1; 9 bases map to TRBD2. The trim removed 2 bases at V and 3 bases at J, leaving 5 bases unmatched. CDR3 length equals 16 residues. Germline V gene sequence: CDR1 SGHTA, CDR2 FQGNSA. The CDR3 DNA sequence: TGTGCCAGCAGCTTACGACTAGCGGATATCTACAATGAGCAGTTCTTC. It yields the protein CASSLRLADIYNEQFF.

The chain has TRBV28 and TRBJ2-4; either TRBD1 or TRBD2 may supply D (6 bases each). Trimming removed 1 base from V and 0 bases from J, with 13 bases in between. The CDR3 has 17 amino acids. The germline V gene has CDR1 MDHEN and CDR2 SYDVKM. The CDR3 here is CASSLFGGGVAKNIQYF. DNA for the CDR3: TGTGCCAGCAGTTTATTTGGGGGCGGGGTAGCCAAAAACATTCAGTACTTC.

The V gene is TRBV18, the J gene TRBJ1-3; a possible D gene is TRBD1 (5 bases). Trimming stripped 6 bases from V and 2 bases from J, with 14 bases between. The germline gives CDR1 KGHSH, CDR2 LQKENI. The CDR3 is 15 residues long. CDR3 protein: CASSPRALAGNTIYF. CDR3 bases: TGTGCCAGCTCCCCCAGGGCCTTAGCTGGAAACACCATATATTTT.

CDR3 bases: TGTGCCTGGAGACTAGCGGGAGGGTGGAATGAGCAGTTCTTC. It codes for CAWRLAGGWNEQFF. This chain uses TRBV30 with TRBJ2-1; 13 bases are a match to TRBD2. J was trimmed by 7 bases and V by 3 bases; bases with no gene match: 3. CDR1 and CDR2 from the germline V gene are GTSNPN and SVGIG (reference sequence). The CDR3 is made up of 14 amino acids.

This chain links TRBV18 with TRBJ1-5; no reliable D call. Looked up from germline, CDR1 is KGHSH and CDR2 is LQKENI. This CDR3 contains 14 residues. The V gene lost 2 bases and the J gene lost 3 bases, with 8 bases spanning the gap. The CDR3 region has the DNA TGTGCCAGCTCACCAGGGGTTAACAATCAGCCCCAGCATTTT. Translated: CASSPGVNNQPQHF.

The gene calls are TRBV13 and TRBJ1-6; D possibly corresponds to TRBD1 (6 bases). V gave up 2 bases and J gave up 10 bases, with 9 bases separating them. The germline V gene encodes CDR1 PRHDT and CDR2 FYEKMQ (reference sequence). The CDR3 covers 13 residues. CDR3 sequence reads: CASSLQGPSPLHF. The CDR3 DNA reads TGTGCCAGCAGCTTACAGGGGCCGTCACCCCTCCACTTT.

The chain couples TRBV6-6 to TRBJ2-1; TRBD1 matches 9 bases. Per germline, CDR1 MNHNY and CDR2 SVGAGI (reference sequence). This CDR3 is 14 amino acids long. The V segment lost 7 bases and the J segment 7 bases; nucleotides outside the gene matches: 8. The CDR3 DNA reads TGTGCCAGCACCACCCGGGACAGGGTGAATGAGCAGTTCTTC. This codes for CASTTRDRVNEQFF.

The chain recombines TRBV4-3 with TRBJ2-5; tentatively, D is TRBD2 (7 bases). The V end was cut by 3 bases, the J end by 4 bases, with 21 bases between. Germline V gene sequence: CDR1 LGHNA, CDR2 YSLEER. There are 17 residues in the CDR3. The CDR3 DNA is TGCGCCAGCAGCCACCTCCTTCTGGGGGGGCCCCCAGAGACCCAGTACTTC. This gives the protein CASSHLLLGGPPETQYF.

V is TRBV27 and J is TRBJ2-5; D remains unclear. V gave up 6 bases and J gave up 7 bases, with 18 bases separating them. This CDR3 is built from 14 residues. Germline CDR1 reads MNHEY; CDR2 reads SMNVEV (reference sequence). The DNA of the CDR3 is TGTGCCAGCAGCTTTGCTGGAAGCTGGGGGACCCAGTACTTC. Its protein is CASSFAGSWGTQYF.

The CDR3 DNA reads TGTGCCAGCACAGACCTCTCCGACACCGGGGAGCTGTTTTTT. This encodes CASTDLSDTGELFF. The chain links TRBV6-6 to TRBJ2-2; D is uncertain. Germline-derived CDR1 and CDR2 are MNHNY and SVGAGI (reference sequence). This CDR3 has 14 amino acids. V lost 7 bases, J lost 3 bases, and 12 bases lay in between.

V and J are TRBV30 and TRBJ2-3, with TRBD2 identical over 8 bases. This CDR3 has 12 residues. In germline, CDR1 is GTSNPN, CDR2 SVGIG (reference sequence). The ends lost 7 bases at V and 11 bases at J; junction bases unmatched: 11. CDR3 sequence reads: CASETRGAGQYF. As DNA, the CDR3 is TGTGCCTCCGAAACGCGGGGGGCTGGGCAGTATTTT. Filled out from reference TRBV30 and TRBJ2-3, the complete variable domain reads SQTIHQWPATLVQPVGSPLSLECTVEGTSNPNLYWYRQAAGRGLQLLFYSVGIGQISSEVPQNLSASRPQDRQFILSSKKLLLSDSGFYLCASETRGAGQYFGPGTRLTVL.